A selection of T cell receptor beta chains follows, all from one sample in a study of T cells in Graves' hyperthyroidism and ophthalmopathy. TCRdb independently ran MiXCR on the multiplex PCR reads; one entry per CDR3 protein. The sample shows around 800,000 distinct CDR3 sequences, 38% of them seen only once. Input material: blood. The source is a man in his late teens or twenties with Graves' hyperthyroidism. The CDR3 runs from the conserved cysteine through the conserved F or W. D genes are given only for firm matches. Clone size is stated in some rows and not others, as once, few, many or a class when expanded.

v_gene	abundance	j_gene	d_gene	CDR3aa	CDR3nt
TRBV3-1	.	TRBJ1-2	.	CASSHVGMDGYTF	TGTGCCAGCAGCCATGTGGGGATGGATGGCTACACCTTC
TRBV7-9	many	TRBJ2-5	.	CASSLGWAETQYF	TGTGCCAGCAGCTTAGGCTGGGCCGAGACCCAGTACTTC
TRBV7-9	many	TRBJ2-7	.	CASSLTRPYEQYF	TGTGCCAGCAGCCTTACAAGACCCTACGAGCAGTACTTC
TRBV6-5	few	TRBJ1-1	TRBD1	CASSYRGQTPQAFF	TGTGCCAGCAGTTACCGGGGACAGACCCCTCAAGCTTTCTTT
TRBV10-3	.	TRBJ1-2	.	CAISVDANYGYTF	TGTGCCATCAGTGTCGATGCTAACTATGGCTACACCTTC
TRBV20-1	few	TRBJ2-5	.	CSARPQQRRETQYF	TGCAGTGCTAGACCCCAACAAAGACGGGAGACCCAGTACTTC
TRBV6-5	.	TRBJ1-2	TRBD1	CATSYRGAGYGYTF	TGTGCCACCAGTTACAGGGGGGCCGGATATGGCTACACCTTC
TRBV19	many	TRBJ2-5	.	CASSGTETQYF	TGTGCCAGTAGTGGAACGGAGACCCAGTACTTC
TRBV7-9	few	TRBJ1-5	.	CASSQDSIANQPQHF	TGTGCCAGCAGCCAAGACAGCATAGCCAATCAGCCCCAGCATTTT
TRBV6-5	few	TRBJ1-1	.	CASSYSVAEAFF	TGTGCCAGCAGTTACTCCGTGGCTGAAGCTTTCTTT
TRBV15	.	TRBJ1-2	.	CATSREAWGGYTF	TGTGCCACCAGCAGAGAAGCTTGGGGGGGCTACACCTTC
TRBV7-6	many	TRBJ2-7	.	CASSSDGVSYEQYF	TGTGCCAGCAGCTCGGACGGAGTCTCCTACGAGCAGTACTTC
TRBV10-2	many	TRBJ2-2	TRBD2	CASTEGAGGPNGELFF	TGCGCCAGCACTGAGGGAGCGGGAGGGCCTAACGGGGAGCTGTTTTTT
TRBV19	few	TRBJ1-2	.	CASSRRDPNYGYTF	TGTGCCAGCAGTCGCCGGGACCCCAACTATGGCTACACCTTC
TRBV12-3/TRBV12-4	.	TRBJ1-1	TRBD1	CASRGSDRRNTEAFF	TGTGCCAGCAGGGGGTCGGACAGGCGGAACACTGAAGCTTTCTTT
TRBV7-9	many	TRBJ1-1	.	CASNLVQGNTEAFF	TGTGCCAGCAACCTTGTACAGGGGAACACTGAAGCTTTCTTT
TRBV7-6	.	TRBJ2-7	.	CASSPHGQLMTAGQGQYF	TGTGCCAGCAGCCCACACGGACAGCTCATGACAGCGGGTCAAGGGCAGTACTTC
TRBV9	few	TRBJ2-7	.	CASSGWYEQYF	TGTGCCAGCAGCGGATGGTACGAGCAGTACTTC
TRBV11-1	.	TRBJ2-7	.	CASSPGGLDYEQYF	TGTGCCAGCAGTCCAGGAGGGTTGGACTACGAGCAGTACTTC
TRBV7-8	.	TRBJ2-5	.	CASSRRREETQYF	TGTGCCAGCTCACGGCGGCGGGAAGAGACCCAGTACTTC
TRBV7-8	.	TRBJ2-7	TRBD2	CASSPQGLAGEQYF	TGTGCCAGCAGCCCTCAAGGACTAGCAGGCGAGCAGTACTTC
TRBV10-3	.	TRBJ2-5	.	CATAKEGTQYF	TGTGCCACCGCAAAGGAGGGGACCCAGTACTTC
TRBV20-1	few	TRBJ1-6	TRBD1	CSARPTGENTYNSPLHF	TGCAGTGCTAGACCGACAGGGGAGAATACCTATAATTCACCCCTCCACTTT
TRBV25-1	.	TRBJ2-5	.	CTSRGTQQETQYF	TGTACCAGCAGAGGGACACAACAAGAGACCCAGTACTTC
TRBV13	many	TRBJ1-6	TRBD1	CATSTQGDYNSPLHF	TGTGCCACCTCGACACAGGGGGACTATAATTCACCCCTCCACTTT
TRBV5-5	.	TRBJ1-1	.	CASSQEEGTEAFF	TGCGCCAGCAGCCAAGAGGAGGGCACTGAAGCTTTCTTT
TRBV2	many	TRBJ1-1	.	CASSPDSYTEAFF	TGTGCCAGCAGCCCCGACAGCTACACTGAAGCTTTCTTT
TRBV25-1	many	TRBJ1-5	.	CASRGEGSNQPQHF	TGTGCCAGCAGGGGTGAAGGAAGCAATCAGCCCCAGCATTTT
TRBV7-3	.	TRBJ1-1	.	CASSQTDTEAFF	TGTGCCAGCAGCCAGACAGACACTGAAGCTTTCTTT
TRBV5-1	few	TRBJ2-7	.	CASSSRGAGAWDEQYF	TGCGCCAGCAGCTCTCGAGGGGCAGGCGCCTGGGACGAGCAGTACTTC
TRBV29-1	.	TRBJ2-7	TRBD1	CSVETGAYEQYF	TGCAGCGTCGAGACAGGGGCCTACGAGCAGTACTTC
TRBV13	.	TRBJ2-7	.	CASSSRASLEQYF	TGTGCCAGCAGTTCGCGGGCTTCGCTCGAGCAGTACTTC
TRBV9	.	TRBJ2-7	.	CASSVEGNRDYEQYF	TGTGCCAGCAGCGTAGAGGGGAACAGGGACTACGAGCAGTACTTC
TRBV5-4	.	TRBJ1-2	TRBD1	CASSLHRGGGYTF	TGTGCCAGCAGCTTACACAGGGGGGGCGGCTACACCTTC
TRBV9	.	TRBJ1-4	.	CASSVGLLAKGSEKLFF	TGTGCCAGCAGCGTAGGTCTCCTAGCTAAAGGGTCCGAAAAACTGTTTTTT
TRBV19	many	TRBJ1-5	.	CASTGRQGWEQPQHF	TGTGCCAGTACGGGTAGGCAGGGTTGGGAGCAGCCCCAGCATTTT
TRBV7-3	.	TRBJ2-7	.	CASSFPTVSYEQYF	TGTGCCAGCAGCTTCCCCACAGTCTCCTACGAGCAGTACTTC
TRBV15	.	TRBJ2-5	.	CATSRDGRWRQETQYF	TGTGCCACCAGCAGAGATGGACGGTGGAGGCAAGAGACCCAGTACTTC
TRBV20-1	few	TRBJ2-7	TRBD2	CSARDSGGTYEQYF	TGCAGTGCTAGAGATAGCGGGGGGACCTACGAGCAGTACTTC
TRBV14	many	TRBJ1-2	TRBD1	CASSQAGTGPYGYTF	TGTGCCAGCAGCCAAGCCGGGACAGGACCCTATGGCTACACCTTC
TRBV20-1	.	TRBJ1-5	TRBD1	CSARGITGGGGQPQHF	TGCAGTGCTAGAGGCATCACAGGGGGCGGCGGGCAGCCCCAGCATTTT
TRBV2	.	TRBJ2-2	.	CASRDSHTGELFF	TGTGCCAGCCGGGACTCTCACACCGGGGAGCTGTTTTTT
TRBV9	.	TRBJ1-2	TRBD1	CASSGGVSLDRGPLGYTF	TGTGCCAGCAGCGGCGGGGTCTCCTTGGACAGGGGGCCGCTTGGCTACACCTTC
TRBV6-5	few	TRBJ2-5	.	CASSEADLETQYF	TGTGCCAGCAGTGAAGCCGACTTAGAGACCCAGTACTTC
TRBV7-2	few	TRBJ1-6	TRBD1	CASSHGQGPNSPLHF	TGCGCCAGCAGCCACGGACAGGGGCCCAATTCACCCCTCCACTTT
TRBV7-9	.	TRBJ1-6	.	CASASSWGGTHNSPLHF	TGTGCCAGCGCCAGCAGTTGGGGCGGGACACATAATTCACCCCTCCACTTT
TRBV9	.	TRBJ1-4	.	CASSPARGATNEKLFF	TGTGCCAGCAGCCCAGCGAGGGGGGCAACTAATGAAAAACTGTTTTTT
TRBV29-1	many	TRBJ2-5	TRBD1	CSGGQAGETQYF	TGCAGCGGGGGACAGGCTGGTGAGACCCAGTACTTC